This T cell receptor beta chain was sequenced in a study of early T cells in non-severe SARS-CoV-2 infection. TCRdb analysed the 5' RACE reads with MiXCR anew, one entry per CDR3 protein. The repertoire includes tens of thousands of distinct CDR3 sequences, less than 6.5% of them detected once, and under 5.5% sits in the top ten. The germline V and J ends were trimmed by 5 bases and 4 bases, with 9 bases remaining between them. This CDR3 comprises 14 residues. The germline CDR1 and CDR2 sequences are LNHDA and SQIVND (reference sequence). In its sample, this clonotype was seen many times. The TCR sequence derives from an adult who was a healthcare worker with PCR-confirmed SARS-CoV-2 infection or an uninfected control (not recorded which). The source material was whole blood, sampled at baseline. This chain links TRBV19 with TRBJ2-6; D is possibly TRBD2 (6 bases). Here the CDR3 reads CASSAGTGANVLTF. DNA for the CDR3: TGTGCCAGTAGTGCGGGGACCGGGGCCAACGTCCTGACTTTC.